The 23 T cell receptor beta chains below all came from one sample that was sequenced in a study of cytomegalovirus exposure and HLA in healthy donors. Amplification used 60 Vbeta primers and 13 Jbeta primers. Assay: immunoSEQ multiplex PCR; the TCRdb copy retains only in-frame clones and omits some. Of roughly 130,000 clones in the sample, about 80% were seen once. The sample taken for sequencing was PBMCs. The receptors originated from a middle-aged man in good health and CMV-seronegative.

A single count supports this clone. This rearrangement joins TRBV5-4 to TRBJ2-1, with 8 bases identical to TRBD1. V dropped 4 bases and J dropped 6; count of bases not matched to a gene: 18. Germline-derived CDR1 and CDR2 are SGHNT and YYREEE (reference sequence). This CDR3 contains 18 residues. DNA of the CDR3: TGTGCCAGCAGCCTCACAAGGGGGGCAGGGGGCGAGGGCAATGAGCAGTTCTTC. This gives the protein CASSLTRGAGGEGNEQFF.

The CDR3 loop is CASSLDRTSAQETQYF. The CDR3 nucleotides are TGTGCCAGCAGCTTAGATCGAACTAGTGCTCAAGAGACCCAGTACTTC. This rearrangement joins TRBV11-2 to TRBJ2-5; tentatively, D is TRBD2 (5 bases). Per germline, CDR1 SGHAT and CDR2 FQNNGV. Trimming stripped 0 bases from V and 2 bases from J, with 13 bases between. CDR3 length: 16 residues. The variable domain in full, completed from reference TRBV11-2 and TRBJ2-5, reads EAGVAQSPRYKIIEKRQSVAFWCNPISGHATLYWYQQILGQGPKLLIQFQNNGVVDDSQLPKDRFSAERLKGVDSTLKIQPAKLEDSAVYLCASSLDRTSAQETQYFGPGTRLLVL.

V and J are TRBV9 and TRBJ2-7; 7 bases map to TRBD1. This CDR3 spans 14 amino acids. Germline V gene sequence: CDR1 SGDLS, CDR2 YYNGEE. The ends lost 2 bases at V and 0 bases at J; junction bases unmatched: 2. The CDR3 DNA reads TGTGCCAGCAGCGTTGGGGACAGCTCCTACGAGCAGTACTTC. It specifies CASSVGDSSYEQYF. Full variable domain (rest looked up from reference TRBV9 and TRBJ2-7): DSGVTQTPKHLITATGQRVTLRCSPRSGDLSVYWYQQSLDQGLQFLIQYYNGEERAKGNILERFSAQQFPDLHSELNLSSLELGDSALYFCASSVGDSSYEQYFGPGTRLTVT.

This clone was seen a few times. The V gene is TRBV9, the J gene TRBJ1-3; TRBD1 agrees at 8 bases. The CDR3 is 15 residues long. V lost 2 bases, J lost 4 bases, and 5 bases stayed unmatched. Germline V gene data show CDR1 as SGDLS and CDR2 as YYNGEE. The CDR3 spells CASSVQGAPGNTIYF. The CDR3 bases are TGTGCCAGCAGCGTTCAGGGGGCGCCCGGAAACACCATATATTTT.

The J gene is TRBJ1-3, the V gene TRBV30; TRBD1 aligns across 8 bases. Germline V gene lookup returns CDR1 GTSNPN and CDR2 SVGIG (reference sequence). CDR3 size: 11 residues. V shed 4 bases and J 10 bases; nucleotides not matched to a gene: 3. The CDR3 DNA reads TGTGCCTGGACCCAGGGGGCGACCATATATTTT. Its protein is CAWTQGATIYF.

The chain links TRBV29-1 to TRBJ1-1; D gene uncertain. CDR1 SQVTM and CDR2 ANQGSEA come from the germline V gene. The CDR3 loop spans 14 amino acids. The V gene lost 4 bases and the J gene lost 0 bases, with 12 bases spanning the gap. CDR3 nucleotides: TGCAGCGTTGTATTGAGAGCGATGAACACTGAAGCTTTCTTT. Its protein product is CSVVLRAMNTEAFF.

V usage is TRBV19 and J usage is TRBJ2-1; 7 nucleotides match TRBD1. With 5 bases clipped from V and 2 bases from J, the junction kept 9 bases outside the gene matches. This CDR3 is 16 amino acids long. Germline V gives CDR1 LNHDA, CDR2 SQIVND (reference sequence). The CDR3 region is CASSPYRQGTYNEQFF. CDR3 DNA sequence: TGTGCCAGTAGTCCCTACAGACAGGGAACCTACAATGAGCAGTTCTTC. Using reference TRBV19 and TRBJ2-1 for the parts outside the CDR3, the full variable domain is DGGITQSPKYLFRKEGQNVTLSCEQNLNHDAMYWYRQDPGQGLRLIYYSQIVNDFQKGDIAEGYSVSREKKESFPLTVTSAQKNPTAFYLCASSPYRQGTYNEQFFGPGTRLTVL.

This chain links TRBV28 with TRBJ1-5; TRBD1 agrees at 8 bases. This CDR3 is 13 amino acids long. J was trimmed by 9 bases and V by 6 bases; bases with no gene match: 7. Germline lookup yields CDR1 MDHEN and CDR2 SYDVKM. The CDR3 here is CASRRTGPWPQHF. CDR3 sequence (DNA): TGTGCCAGCAGGAGGACAGGGCCCTGGCCCCAGCATTTT.

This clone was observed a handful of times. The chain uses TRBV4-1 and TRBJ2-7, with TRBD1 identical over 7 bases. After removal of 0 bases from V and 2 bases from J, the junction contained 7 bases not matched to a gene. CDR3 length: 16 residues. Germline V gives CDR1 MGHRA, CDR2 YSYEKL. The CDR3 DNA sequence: TGCGCCAGCAGCCAAGATCATACAGGGGCCCCCTACGAGCAGTACTTC. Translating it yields CASSQDHTGAPYEQYF.

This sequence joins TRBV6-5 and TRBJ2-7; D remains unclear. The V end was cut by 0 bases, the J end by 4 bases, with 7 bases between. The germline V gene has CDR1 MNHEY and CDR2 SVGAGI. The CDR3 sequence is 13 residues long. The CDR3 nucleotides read TGTGCCAGCAGTTACTCGGTGCGGTACGAGCAGTACTTC. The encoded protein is CASSYSVRYEQYF.

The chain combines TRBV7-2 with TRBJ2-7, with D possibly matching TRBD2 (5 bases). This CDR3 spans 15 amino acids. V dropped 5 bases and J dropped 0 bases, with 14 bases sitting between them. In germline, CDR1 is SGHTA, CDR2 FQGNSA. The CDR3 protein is CASSLMRESSYEQYF. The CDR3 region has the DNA TGTGCCAGCAGCCTGATGAGGGAAAGCTCCTACGAGCAGTACTTC.

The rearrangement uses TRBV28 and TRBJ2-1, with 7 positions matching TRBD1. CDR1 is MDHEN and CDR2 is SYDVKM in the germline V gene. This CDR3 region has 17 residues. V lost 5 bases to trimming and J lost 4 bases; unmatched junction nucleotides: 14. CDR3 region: CASSPPRTGLKYNEQFF. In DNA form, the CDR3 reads TGTGCCAGCAGTCCCCCTAGGACAGGTCTAAAGTACAATGAGCAGTTCTTC.

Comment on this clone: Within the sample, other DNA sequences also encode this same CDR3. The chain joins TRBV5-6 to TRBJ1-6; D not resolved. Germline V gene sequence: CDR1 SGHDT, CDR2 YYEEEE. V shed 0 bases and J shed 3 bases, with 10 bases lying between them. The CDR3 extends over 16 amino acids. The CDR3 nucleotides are TGTGCCAGCAGCTTGGCTGGACTCTTCTATAATTCACCCCTCCACTTT. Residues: CASSLAGLFYNSPLHF.

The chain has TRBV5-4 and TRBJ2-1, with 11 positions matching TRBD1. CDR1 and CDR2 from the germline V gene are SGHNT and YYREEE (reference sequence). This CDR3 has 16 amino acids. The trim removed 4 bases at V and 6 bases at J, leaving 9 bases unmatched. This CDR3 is CASSRGQGVNGNEQFF. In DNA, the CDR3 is TGTGCCAGCAGCCGGGGACAGGGGGTAAATGGCAATGAGCAGTTCTTC.

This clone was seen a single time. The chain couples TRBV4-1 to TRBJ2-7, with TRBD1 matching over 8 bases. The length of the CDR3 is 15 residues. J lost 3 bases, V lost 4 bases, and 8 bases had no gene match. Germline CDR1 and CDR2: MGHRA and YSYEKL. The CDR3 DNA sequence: TGCGCCAGCAGCCCCTCCGGGGGACAGGTCTACGAGCAGTACTTC. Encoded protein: CASSPSGGQVYEQYF.

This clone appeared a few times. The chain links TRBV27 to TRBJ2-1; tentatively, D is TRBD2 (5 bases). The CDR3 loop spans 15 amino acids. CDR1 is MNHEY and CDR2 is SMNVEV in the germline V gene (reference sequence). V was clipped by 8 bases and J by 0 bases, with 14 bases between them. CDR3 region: CASQLLGSSYNEQFF. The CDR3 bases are TGTGCCAGCCAGCTGTTAGGGAGCTCCTACAATGAGCAGTTCTTC.

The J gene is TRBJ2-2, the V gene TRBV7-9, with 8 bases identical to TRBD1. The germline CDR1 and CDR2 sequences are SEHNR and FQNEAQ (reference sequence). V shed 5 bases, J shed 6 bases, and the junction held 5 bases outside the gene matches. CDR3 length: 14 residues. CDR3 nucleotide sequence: TGTGCCAGCAGCCCCAGGACAGGGCCCGGGGAGCTGTTTTTT. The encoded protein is CASSPRTGPGELFF. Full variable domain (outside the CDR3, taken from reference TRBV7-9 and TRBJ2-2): DTGVSQNPRHKITKRGQNVTFRCDPISEHNRLYWYRQTLGQGPEFLTYFQNEAQLEKSRLLSDRFSAERPKGSFSTLEIQRTEQGDSAMYLCASSPRTGPGELFFGEGSRLTVL.

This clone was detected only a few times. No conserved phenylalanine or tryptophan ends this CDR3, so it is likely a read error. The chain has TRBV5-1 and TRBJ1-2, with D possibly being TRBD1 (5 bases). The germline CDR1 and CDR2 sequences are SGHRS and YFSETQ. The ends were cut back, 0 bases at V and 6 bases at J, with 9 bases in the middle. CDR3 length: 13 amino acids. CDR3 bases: TGCGCCAGCAGCTTGGAGGGGTCGAATGGCTACACCGTC. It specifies CASSLEGSNGYTV.

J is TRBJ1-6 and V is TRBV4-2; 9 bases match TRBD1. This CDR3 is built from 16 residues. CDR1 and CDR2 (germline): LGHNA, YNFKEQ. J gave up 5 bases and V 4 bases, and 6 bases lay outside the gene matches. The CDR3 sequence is CASSLDRGEDNSPLHF. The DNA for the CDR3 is TGTGCCAGCAGCCTTGACAGGGGGGAAGATAATTCACCCCTCCACTTT.

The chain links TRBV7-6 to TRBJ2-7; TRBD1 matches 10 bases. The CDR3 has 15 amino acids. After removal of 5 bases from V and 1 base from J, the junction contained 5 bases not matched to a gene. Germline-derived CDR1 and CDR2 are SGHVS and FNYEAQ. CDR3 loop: CASSIGQGGSYEQYF. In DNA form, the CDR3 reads TGTGCCAGCAGCATAGGACAGGGGGGATCCTACGAGCAGTACTTC.

Written as DNA, the CDR3 is TGTGCCAGCAGTTCCTACAGGGGACATCAGCCCCAGCATTTT. Translating it yields CASSSYRGHQPQHF. The chain links TRBV28 to TRBJ1-5; 7 nucleotides align to TRBD1. Germline loops: CDR1 MDHEN, CDR2 SYDVKM. The CDR3 is 14 residues long. With 4 bases clipped from V and 5 bases from J, the junction kept 5 bases outside the gene matches.

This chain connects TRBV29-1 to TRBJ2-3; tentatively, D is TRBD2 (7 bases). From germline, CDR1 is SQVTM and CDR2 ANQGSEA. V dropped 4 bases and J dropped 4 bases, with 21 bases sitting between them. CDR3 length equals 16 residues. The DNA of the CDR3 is TGCAGCGTTGGTAGAGGGGGGGCCGGATCTGCAGATACGCAGTATTTT. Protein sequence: CSVGRGGAGSADTQYF.

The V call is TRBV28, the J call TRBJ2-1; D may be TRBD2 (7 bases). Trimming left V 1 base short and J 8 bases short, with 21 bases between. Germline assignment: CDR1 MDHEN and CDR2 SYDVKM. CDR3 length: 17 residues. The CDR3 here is CASSLSLGGAQGYEQFF. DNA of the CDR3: TGTGCCAGCAGTTTATCCCTAGGGGGGGCCCAGGGCTATGAGCAGTTCTTC.